These 32 T cell receptor beta chains came from one sample sequenced in a study of a mutant IDH1 vaccine in newly diagnosed glioma (dated by TCRdb to the early 2020s). Preparation of the library involved the immunoSEQ multiplex PCR assay. TCRdb carries this immuneACCESS record with in-frame sequences only. Its versions omit some clonotypes, under half of them owing to an unresolved V gene in the studies checked, with the rest unexplained. The sample includes tens of thousands of clones, with 80% to 85% observed a single time. Around 3.5% of the sample rests with the top ten. These TCRs' antigens remain unknown. The time point label corresponds to: week 47, end of study. Each vaccine dose was 300 ug of a 20-mer mutant IDH1 peptide in Montanide, given subcutaneously with topical imiquimod. The specimen comprised PBMCs, sampled from a glioma patient whose treatment included an IDH1 peptide vaccine. The source is a woman between 45 and 60 years old with glioma.

The V call is TRBV7-3, the J call TRBJ1-1; tentatively, D is TRBD1 (6 bases). Germline CDR1 reads SGHTA; CDR2 reads FQGTGA. There are 13 residues in the CDR3. Trimming shortened V by 4 bases and J by 5 bases, and 11 bases separated the two germline ends. CDR3 nucleotides: TGTGCCAGCAGCTATACAGGGCGTACTGAAGCTTTCTTT. As protein: CASSYTGRTEAFF.

V usage is TRBV18 and J usage is TRBJ2-6; D is unclear. The V gene's germline CDR1 is KGHSH and CDR2 LQKENI. The CDR3 spans 14 residues. V was clipped by 3 bases and J by 0 bases, with 3 bases between them. The chain's CDR3 is CASSPDSGANVLTF. The CDR3 DNA follows: TGTGCCAGCTCACCCGACTCTGGGGCCAACGTCCTGACTTTC.

This clone ranks as medium-sized. This chain connects TRBV11-1 to TRBJ1-2, with D perhaps matching TRBD1 (5 bases). V was pared by 5 bases and J by 4 bases, with 17 bases between. CDR1 is SGHAT, CDR2 FQDESV, per germline (reference sequence). The CDR3 is 15 residues long. Here the CDR3 DNA reads TGTGCCAGCAGCCCCTCCGGGACGGATTTCTATGGCTACACCTTC. It specifies CASSPSGTDFYGYTF.

The V and J genes are TRBV7-2 and TRBJ2-1, with 9 bases lining up with TRBD2. Trimming cost V 1 base and J 3 bases; bases outside gene matches: 4. This CDR3 region has 16 residues. Germline V CDR1 and CDR2: SGHTA, FQGNSA. The DNA of the CDR3 is TGTGCCAGCAGCTTAGTCCTAGCGGGGTTCTACAATGAGCAGTTCTTC. Protein: CASSLVLAGFYNEQFF.

The rearrangement uses TRBV14 and TRBJ1-4; 9 positions match TRBD1. There are 16 residues in the CDR3. Germline CDR1 reads SGHDN; CDR2 reads FVKESK. After removal of 2 bases from V and 0 bases from J, the junction contained 1 base not matched to a gene. The CDR3 is CASSQRQGATNEKLFF. The DNA of the CDR3 is TGTGCCAGCAGCCAAAGACAGGGGGCAACTAATGAAAAACTGTTTTTT.

The chain joins TRBV27 to TRBJ2-7, with a weak D call TRBD1 (6 bases). Trimming removed 5 bases at V and 5 bases at J, with 22 bases between. The germline V gene has CDR1 MNHEY and CDR2 SMNVEV (reference sequence). The CDR3 runs to 16 residues. The CDR3 spells CASSNRAGRPGDEQYF. CDR3 DNA sequence: TGTGCCAGCAGTAACAGGGCAGGCAGACCTGGGGACGAGCAGTACTTC.

This chain connects TRBV25-1 to TRBJ1-1; TRBD1 matches at 7 bases. Germline loops: CDR1 MGHDK, CDR2 SYGVNS. The CDR3 totals 14 residues. After removal of 8 bases from V and 1 base from J, the junction contained 7 bases not matched to a gene. CDR3 sequence (DNA): TGTGCCAGCGGTCCCAGGGGGAGGAACACTGAAGCTTTCTTT. The encoded protein is CASGPRGRNTEAFF.

The CDR3 DNA reads TGTGCCAGCACAAAACACGCTAACTATGGCTACACCTTC. The encoded protein is CASTKHANYGYTF. The rearrangement joins TRBV6-5 to TRBJ1-2; D remains unclear. The CDR3 runs to 13 residues. Germline CDR1 MNHEY, CDR2 SVGAGI. The V end was cut by 7 bases, the J end by 0 bases, with 9 bases between.

CDR3 protein: CASSRGTSGSFQETQYF. The CDR3 DNA is TGTGCCAGCAGCCGTGGGACTAGCGGGAGCTTCCAAGAGACCCAGTACTTC. The rearrangement uses TRBV2 and TRBJ2-5; 14 bases match TRBD2. Germline-derived CDR1 and CDR2 are SNHLY and FYNNEI. After removal of 6 bases from V and 1 base from J, the junction contained 7 bases not matched to a gene. The CDR3 runs 17 residues.

This clone was counted only a few times. This chain connects TRBV5-8 to TRBJ2-7, with TRBD2 matching over 10 bases. Germline V gives CDR1 SGHTS, CDR2 YDEGEE. The CDR3 contains 16 residues. With V trimmed by 4 bases and J by 7 bases, 14 bases remained unmatched. The CDR3 DNA reads TGTGCCAGCAGCCCCCTGAGCGCTAGCGGGGGTCCTGAGCAGTACTTC. Its protein is CASSPLSASGGPEQYF.

This chain links TRBV10-2 with TRBJ1-2; D ambiguous. The V gene's germline CDR1 is WSHSY and CDR2 SAAADI. The V end was cut by 0 bases, the J end by 8 bases, with 4 bases between. This CDR3 spans 11 amino acids. As DNA, the CDR3 is TGCGCCAGCAGTGAGTCGAGGGGCTACACCTTC. It translates to CASSESRGYTF.

The chain has TRBV4-1 and TRBJ2-7; D gene unclear. Germline CDR1 is MGHRA and CDR2 is YSYEKL. Between the trimmed V and J ends, which lost 2 bases and 2 bases, there was a span of 19 bases. This CDR3 spans 17 amino acids. CDR3 nucleotides: TGCGCCAGCAGCCAATCAAGATCCCAAAGTACAACCTACGAGCAGTACTTC. Translated, it gives CASSQSRSQSTTYEQYF.

The chain joins TRBV27 to TRBJ2-3; 10 bases match TRBD2. This CDR3 region has 14 residues. The ends lost 6 bases at V and 5 bases at J; junction bases unmatched: 5. Germline assignment: CDR1 MNHEY and CDR2 SMNVEV (reference sequence). As DNA, the CDR3 is TGTGCCAGCAGAGCGGGGGGGCAGGGAGATACGCAGTATTTT. This gives the protein CASRAGGQGDTQYF.

This chain connects TRBV5-4 to TRBJ1-1; D gene ambiguous. V lost 4 bases to trimming and J lost 2 bases, with 12 bases between them. CDR3 length: 14 amino acids. Germline assignment: CDR1 SGHNT and CDR2 YYREEE (reference sequence). CDR3 loop: CASSRAVSNTEAFF. The CDR3 DNA reads TGTGCCAGCAGCCGGGCAGTGTCAAACACTGAAGCTTTCTTT.

This chain links TRBV28 with TRBJ2-7; D is uncertain. Per the germline V gene, CDR1 is MDHEN and CDR2 is SYDVKM. V lost 3 bases and J 2 bases, leaving 17 bases between the germline ends. The CDR3 is made up of 16 amino acids. The CDR3 here is CASSFVLSELTYEQYF. In nucleotides, the CDR3 is TGTGCCAGCAGTTTTGTCTTGTCAGAGCTTACCTACGAGCAGTACTTC. The variable domain in full, completed from reference TRBV28 and TRBJ2-7, reads DVKVTQSSRYLVKRTGEKVFLECVQDMDHENMFWYRQDPGLGLRLIYFSYDVKMKEKGDIPEGYSVSREKKERFSLILESASTNQTSMYLCASSFVLSELTYEQYFGPGTRLTVT.

The V and J genes are TRBV5-4 and TRBJ2-2; 7 positions match TRBD2. Per the germline V gene, CDR1 is SGHNT and CDR2 is YYREEE (reference sequence). This CDR3 is built from 16 residues. The ends lost 4 bases at V and 3 bases at J; junction bases unmatched: 9. CDR3 loop: CASSPATSTYTGELFF. DNA of the CDR3: TGTGCCAGCAGCCCGGCGACTAGCACCTACACCGGGGAGCTGTTTTTT.

This chain links TRBV4-1 with TRBJ1-5; D possibly corresponds to TRBD1 (5 bases). This CDR3 is built from 17 residues. V was shortened by 4 bases and J by 5 bases, with 21 bases between the two germline ends. CDR1 MGHRA and CDR2 YSYEKL come from the germline V gene. The CDR3 nucleotides are TGCGCCAGCAGCCCTTTAGGTGGGGGTGGTGTCGATCAGCCCCAGCATTTT. It translates to CASSPLGGGGVDQPQHF.

Here the CDR3 DNA reads TGCGCCAGATGCTCAGATACGCAGTATTTT. It translates to CARCSDTQYF. This rearrangement joins TRBV4-3 to TRBJ2-3, with D uncertain. Per germline, CDR1 LGHNA and CDR2 YSLEER. V was shortened by 9 bases and J by 4 bases, with 5 bases between the two germline ends. The length of the CDR3 is 10 residues.

This chain links TRBV28 with TRBJ2-3, with D unresolved. From germline, CDR1 is MDHEN and CDR2 SYDVKM. The CDR3 has 11 residues. The V and J ends lost 6 bases and 7 bases respectively, with 8 bases between them. CDR3 region: CASSQSHTQYF. CDR3 sequence (DNA): TGTGCCAGCAGCCAATCGCATACGCAGTATTTT.

This sequence joins TRBV6-1 and TRBJ2-3; D not resolved. Trimming removed 4 bases from V and 3 bases from J, with 11 bases in between. CDR1 and CDR2 from the germline V gene are MNHNS and SASEGT. The CDR3 runs to 14 residues. CDR3 DNA sequence: TGTGCCAGCAGTGGCAGTGGGGATACAGATACGCAGTATTTT. Encoded protein: CASSGSGDTDTQYF.

Here the CDR3 reads CSAGQGAGGYTF. In DNA form, the CDR3 reads TGCAGCGCGGGACAGGGGGCGGGGGGCTACACCTTC. The chain employs TRBV29-1 and TRBJ1-2; 12 nucleotides match TRBD1. Per germline, CDR1 SQVTM and CDR2 ANQGSEA. V lost 7 bases and J lost 8; bases outside the gene matches: 5. The CDR3 sequence is 12 residues long. Based on the CDR3 plus reference TRBV29-1 and TRBJ1-2, the full variable domain is SAVISQKPSRDICQRGTSLTIQCQVDSQVTMMFWYRQQPGQSLTLIATANQGSEATYESGFVIDKFPISRPNLTFSTLTVSNMSPEDSSIYLCSAGQGAGGYTFGSGTRLTVV.

This sequence joins TRBV7-3 and TRBJ2-3; D might be TRBD2 (6 bases). CDR1 SGHTA and CDR2 FQGTGA come from the germline V gene. V was shortened by 3 bases and J by 1 base, with 8 bases between the two germline ends. The CDR3 is 14 residues long. The chain's CDR3 is CASSLSGGTDTQYF. The CDR3 nucleotides read TGTGCCAGCAGCTTGTCGGGGGGCACAGATACGCAGTATTTT.

The chain recombines TRBV5-8 with TRBJ1-4, with TRBD1 identical over 8 bases. The germline V gene has CDR1 SGHTS and CDR2 YDEGEE. V was clipped by 3 bases and J by 7 bases; unmatched bases: 8. The CDR3 totals 15 residues. CDR3 loop: CASSWDRPMSEKLFF. The CDR3 bases are TGTGCCAGCAGCTGGGACAGGCCTATGAGTGAAAAACTGTTTTTT.

This clone was detected only a few times. The chain is built from TRBV19 and TRBJ1-1, with D uncertain. CDR1 and CDR2 (germline): LNHDA, SQIVND (reference sequence). The germline V and J ends were trimmed by 5 bases and 1 base, with 11 bases remaining between them. The CDR3 covers 14 residues. The CDR3 DNA reads as TGTGCCAGTAGTTCCCGGGCGTGGAACACTGAAGCTTTCTTT. Translating it yields CASSSRAWNTEAFF.

The chain is built from TRBV7-2 and TRBJ2-1; no reliable D call. V was pared by 3 bases and J by 8 bases, with 11 bases between. Looked up from germline, CDR1 is SGHTA and CDR2 is FQGNSA. The CDR3 loop spans 13 amino acids. CDR3 in DNA: TGTGCCAGCAGCTTGGTTAGGGTGGATGAGCAGTTCTTC. This translates into CASSLVRVDEQFF. Full variable domain (rest looked up from reference TRBV7-2 and TRBJ2-1): GAGVSQSPSNKVTEKGKDVELRCDPISGHTALYWYRQSLGQGLEFLIYFQGNSAPDKSGLPSDRFSAERTGGSVSTLTIQRTQQEDSAVYLCASSLVRVDEQFFGPGTRLTVL.

The gene calls are TRBV7-2 and TRBJ2-7; 9 bases match TRBD1. The CDR3 spans 16 residues. Germline CDR1 reads SGHTA; CDR2 reads FQGNSA. V was pared by 5 bases and J by 7 bases, with 15 bases of the junction left unmatched. The CDR3: CASSATGGGVILEQYF. The CDR3 DNA is TGTGCCAGCAGCGCAACAGGGGGCGGGGTAATTTTGGAGCAGTACTTC.

J is TRBJ1-6 and V is TRBV2; the D is unclear. This CDR3 has 12 residues. Deletions cut 6 bases from V and 10 bases from J, with 10 bases between. The germline V gene encodes CDR1 SNHLY and CDR2 FYNNEI. CDR3 sequence (DNA): TGTGCCAGCAGCCCACAGATATCACCCCTCCACTTT. It encodes CASSPQISPLHF.

This sequence joins TRBV7-8 and TRBJ2-1; D gene unclear. V gave up 2 bases and J gave up 4 bases, with 12 bases separating them. The length of the CDR3 is 15 residues. CDR1 and CDR2 (germline): SGHVS, FQNEAQ. The CDR3 bases are TGTGCCAGCAGCTTACGGGCTCCCGTATACAATGAGCAGTTCTTC. It codes for CASSLRAPVYNEQFF.

The chain links TRBV5-5 to TRBJ2-7; 11 positions match TRBD2. Trimming took 4 bases from V and 2 from J; bases not matched to a gene: 5. Germline V gene data show CDR1 as SGHKS and CDR2 as YYEKEE (reference sequence). The CDR3 extends over 15 amino acids. The CDR3 nucleotides are TGTGCCAGCAGCCAACTAGCGGGGGCAACCTACGAGCAGTACTTC. This sequence encodes CASSQLAGATYEQYF.

The V call is TRBV30, the J call TRBJ1-6; tentative D call: TRBD1 (6 bases). In germline, CDR1 is GTSNPN, CDR2 SVGIG (reference sequence). This CDR3 region has 15 residues. V was shortened by 5 bases and J by 10 bases, with 21 bases between the two germline ends. The CDR3 loop reads CAWSTSSGGRSPLHF. In DNA, the CDR3 is TGTGCCTGGTCGACCTCCTCGGGGGGCCGATCACCCCTCCACTTT.

The rearrangement joins TRBV6-6 to TRBJ1-1; D is unclear. V lost 6 bases, J lost 1 base, and 9 bases lay in between. This CDR3 has 13 residues. CDR1 is MNHNY and CDR2 is SVGAGI in the germline V gene (reference sequence). The CDR3 DNA is TGTGCCAGCAGGAGAGGTTGGAACACTGAAGCTTTCTTT. Translation: CASRRGWNTEAFF.

The genes are TRBV6-1 and TRBJ1-2, with D unclear. The V gene lost 2 bases and the J gene lost 2 bases, with 6 bases spanning the gap. Germline lookup yields CDR1 MNHNS and CDR2 SASEGT. This CDR3 is 13 amino acids long. The DNA of the CDR3 is TGTGCCAGCAGTGAACGGAACAACTATGGCTACACCTTC. It is translated as CASSERNNYGYTF.